What follows is one TCR beta chain and its context. This entry is derived from a study of blood T cell repertoires in COVID-19. CDR3 size: 15 residues. The V gene lost 0 bases and the J gene lost 2 bases, with 10 bases spanning the gap. Germline V gene data show CDR1 as SGHAT and CDR2 as FQNNGV. In the authors' workflow: The assay estimated nucleated cells by amplifying reference gene primers. Profiling relied on immunoSEQ multiplex PCR, and the TCRdb table lists in-frame clones only, not all of them. V, J and clone size are taken as reported in that table, and D and trimming were inferred from the DNA itself. The table lists about 250,000 clones, over 70% of them singletons.

The V call is TRBV11-2, the J call TRBJ1-1; a possible D gene is TRBD1 (6 bases). The receptor was derived from a middle-aged man with acute or convalescent COVID-19. Specimen: peripheral blood. CDR3 in DNA: TGTGCCAGCAGCTTAGAGGGACACCGAAACACTGAAGCTTTCTTT. Translation gives CASSLEGHRNTEAFF.